These 13 T cell receptor beta chains were all obtained from the same sample, sequenced in a study of T cell repertoires in cytomegalovirus infection. In TCRdb, the reads were re-called with MiXCR into one record per CDR3 protein. The table includes more than 150,000 distinct CDR3 sequences, about 20% detected once. The sequenced sample consisted of PBMCs. The receptors were gathered from a human donor in good health (CMV status not recorded). Some clones in this sample may be carry-over from other donors' samples.

This chain connects TRBV6-8 to TRBJ1-2; 7 positions match TRBD1. The CDR3 is 16 residues long. Per the germline V gene, CDR1 is MNHGY and CDR2 is SAAAGT. Germline trimming cut 4 bases from V and 4 bases from J; bases unmatched to any gene: 12. DNA of the CDR3: TGTGCCAGCAGTTCTAGGGGTCGACAGGGATTCTATGGCTACACCTTC. This sequence encodes CASSSRGRQGFYGYTF.

The V and J genes are TRBV29-1 and TRBJ1-1; D remains ambiguous. Germline CDR1 is SQVTM and CDR2 is ANQGSEA. The V end was cut by 6 bases, the J end by 0 bases, with 8 bases between. This CDR3 comprises 12 residues. The CDR3 reads CSVNDLNTEAFF. CDR3 nucleotides: TGCAGCGTGAATGACTTGAACACTGAAGCTTTCTTT.

This clonotype was seen a single time. The chain is built from TRBV19 and TRBJ1-6; weak D call: TRBD1 (6 bases). This CDR3 is built from 14 residues. V gave up 9 bases and J gave up 7 bases, with 16 bases separating them. Germline values: CDR1 LNHDA, CDR2 SQIVND (reference sequence). The chain's CDR3 is CASLDGQTNSPLHF. The CDR3 nucleotides are TGTGCCAGCCTTGATGGACAGACAAATTCACCCCTCCACTTT.

The V gene is TRBV7-3, the J gene TRBJ2-7; D gene uncertain. The CDR3 loop spans 13 amino acids. Per the germline V gene, CDR1 is SGHTA and CDR2 is FQGTGA. V was clipped by 2 bases and J by 4 bases, with 9 bases between them. CDR3 nucleotide sequence: TGTGCCAGCAGCTTAGGGCCCCTTTACGAGCAGTACTTC. This encodes CASSLGPLYEQYF.

About this clonotype itself: The junction departs from germline at one end; a sequencing error may be responsible. In DNA form, the CDR3 reads TGTGCCAGCAGATACTCGCAAGGGACAGTTAACACCGGGGAGCTGTTTTTT. It specifies CASRYSQGTVNTGELFF. The chain couples TRBV6-5 to TRBJ2-2, with 7 bases aligning to TRBD1. CDR1 MNHEY and CDR2 SVGAGI come from the germline V gene. The CDR3 contains 17 residues.

In this sample, this clonotype turned up a few times. The V and J genes are TRBV5-1 and TRBJ1-4; the D is unclear. V lost 2 bases to trimming and J lost 3 bases, with 17 bases between them. CDR3 length: 17 amino acids. Per the germline V gene, CDR1 is SGHRS and CDR2 is YFSETQ. The CDR3, as DNA: TGCGCCAGCAGCTTTGACCCACCGGAAAGTTCTAATGAAAAACTGTTTTTT. Translating gives CASSFDPPESSNEKLFF.

In this sample, this clonotype turned up a few times. J is TRBJ2-1 and V is TRBV6-5; 13 bases fit TRBD2. Germline V CDR1 and CDR2: MNHEY, SVGAGI. V lost 5 bases, J lost 4 bases, and 2 bases stayed unmatched. The CDR3 consists of 15 residues. The CDR3 loop reads CASSPGLAGYNEQFF. The CDR3, as DNA: TGTGCCAGCAGTCCGGGACTAGCGGGATACAATGAGCAGTTCTTC.

This clonotype was detected many times. J is TRBJ1-1 and V is TRBV7-8; D is possibly TRBD1 (6 bases). Trimming took off 6 bases at V and 8 bases at J, with 16 bases between the two ends. Germline lookup yields CDR1 SGHVS and CDR2 FQNEAQ. This CDR3 region has 13 residues. The CDR3, as DNA: TGTGCCAGCAGACGCAGGGGCGCCGGGGAAGCTTTCTTT. Encoded protein: CASRRRGAGEAFF. Filled out from reference TRBV7-8 and TRBJ1-1, the complete variable domain reads GAGVSQSPRYKVAKRGQDVALRCDPISGHVSLFWYQQALGQGPEFLTYFQNEAQLDKSGLPSDRFFAERPEGSVSTLKIQRTQQEDSAVYLCASRRRGAGEAFFGQGTRLTVV.

V is TRBV20-1 and J is TRBJ2-2, with TRBD2 matching over 16 bases. CDR1 DFQATT and CDR2 SNEGSKA come from the germline V gene (reference sequence). There are 20 residues in the CDR3. V dropped 1 base and J dropped 4; count of bases not matched to a gene: 12. In nucleotides, the CDR3 is TGCAGTGCTAGAGTAAAGGGACTAGCGGGGGGGCGCGCGAGCACCGGGGAGCTGTTTTTT. Translating it yields CSARVKGLAGGRASTGELFF.

The CDR3 DNA sequence: TGTGCCAGCTCACCGAAGACAGGAGCCAATTCACCCCTCCACTTT. This sequence encodes CASSPKTGANSPLHF. This sequence joins TRBV18 and TRBJ1-6; maybe TRBD1 (6 bases). Trimming took 3 bases from V and 7 from J, leaving 13 bases between them. The CDR3 totals 15 residues. Germline CDR1 is KGHSH and CDR2 is LQKENI.

This clonotype has a handful of counts. This chain joins TRBV6-1 and TRBJ2-1; D perhaps matches TRBD1 (5 bases). The CDR3 length is 17 residues. Germline V gene lookup returns CDR1 MNHNS and CDR2 SASEGT. Trimming stripped 3 bases from V and 0 bases from J, with 15 bases between. The CDR3 coding sequence is TGTGCCAGCAGTGAGAGTTTTAGGGGCTACTCCTACAATGAGCAGTTCTTC. Encoded protein: CASSESFRGYSYNEQFF.

The rearrangement links TRBV7-3 to TRBJ2-2; TRBD1 or TRBD2 may be the D gene (6 bases each). CDR3 length: 15 residues. Trimming shortened V by 1 base and J by 7 bases, and 13 bases separated the two germline ends. Germline lookup yields CDR1 SGHTA and CDR2 FQGTGA. CDR3 DNA sequence: TGTGCCAGCAGCTTAATCACGGGGGCTAACGGGGAGCTGTTTTTT. Protein product: CASSLITGANGELFF.

The chain carries TRBV4-1 and TRBJ1-2, with D perhaps matching TRBD1 (5 bases). CDR1 is MGHRA, CDR2 YSYEKL, per germline. Trimming removed 2 bases at V and 14 bases at J, with 15 bases between. The length of the CDR3 is 12 residues. Here the CDR3 DNA reads TGCGCCAGCAGCCAAAAGGGAGGAGAGGGGACCTTC. As protein: CASSQKGGEGTF.